Sequencing of this T cell receptor beta chain was carried out in a study of PD-L1 blockade in urothelial cancer. Time point of the sample: pretreatment peripheral blood. With V trimmed by 8 bases and J by 0 bases, 9 bases remained unmatched. Per the germline V gene, CDR1 is MDHEN and CDR2 is SYDVKM. The CDR3 spans 16 residues. Profiling relied on immunoSEQ multiplex PCR, and the TCRdb table lists in-frame clones only, not all of them. This table has approximately 63,000 clones, about 81% appearing once. This chain joins TRBV28 and TRBJ1-2; 10 bases map to TRBD1. This material consisted of PBMCs, taken around atezolizumab (anti-PD-L1) treatment. The receptor comes from a man in his 70s with urothelial cancer. Here the CDR3 DNA reads TGTGCCAGCCAAGGGCCCGGGACAGGGGCTAACTATGGCTACACCTTC. Translation gives CASQGPGTGANYGYTF.